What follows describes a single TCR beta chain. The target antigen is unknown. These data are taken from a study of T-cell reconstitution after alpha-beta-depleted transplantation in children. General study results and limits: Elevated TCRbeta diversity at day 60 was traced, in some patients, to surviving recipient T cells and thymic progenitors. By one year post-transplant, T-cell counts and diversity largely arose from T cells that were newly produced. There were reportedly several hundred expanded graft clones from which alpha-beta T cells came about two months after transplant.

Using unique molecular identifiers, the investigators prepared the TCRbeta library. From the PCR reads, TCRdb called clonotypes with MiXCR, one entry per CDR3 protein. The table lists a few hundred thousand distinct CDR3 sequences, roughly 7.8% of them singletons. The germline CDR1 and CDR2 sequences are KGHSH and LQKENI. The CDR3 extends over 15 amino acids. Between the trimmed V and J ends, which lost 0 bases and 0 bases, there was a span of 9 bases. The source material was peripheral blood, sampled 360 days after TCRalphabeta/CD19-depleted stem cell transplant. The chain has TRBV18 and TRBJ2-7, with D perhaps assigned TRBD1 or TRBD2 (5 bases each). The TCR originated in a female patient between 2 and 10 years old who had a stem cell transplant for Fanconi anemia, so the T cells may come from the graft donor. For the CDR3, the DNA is TGTGCCAGCTCACCACCGGGACCCAGCTCCTACGAGCAGTACTTC. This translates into CASSPPGPSSYEQYF.